Presented here are 9 T cell receptor beta chains from one specimen sequenced in a study of breast tumors, draining lymph nodes, adjacent tissues. TCRdb fed the multiplex PCR reads into MiXCR, producing one record per CDR3 protein. The profile covers 85,000 to 130,000 distinct CDR3 sequences, with 21% appearing a single time and under 1.5% taken by the ten largest. Breast cancer patients provided tissue from their axillary draining lymph nodes. Sequenced material: axillary lymph node tissue. These receptors originate from a female donor with breast cancer. Some clones in this sample may be carry-over from other donors' samples.

This clonotype occurred many times. The rearrangement joins TRBV12-3 or TRBV12-4 to TRBJ2-7, with D unclear. V lost 4 bases and J lost 4, with 11 bases in between. The CDR3 is made up of 13 amino acids. The DNA of the CDR3 is TGTGCCAGCAGTTGGACCCATACTTACGAGCAGTACTTC. Residues: CASSWTHTYEQYF.

There are many counts of this clonotype. V usage is TRBV3-1 and J usage is TRBJ2-5; D gene uncertain. V was trimmed by 5 bases and J by 0 bases, leaving 19 bases between them. In germline, CDR1 is LGHDT, CDR2 YNNKEL (reference sequence). The CDR3 has 17 residues. CDR3 bases: TGTGCCAGCAGCTCTCCGTACAGTCGACGGTACCAAGAGACCCAGTACTTC. This sequence encodes CASSSPYSRRYQETQYF.

The sample holds many counts of this clonotype. The chain combines TRBV30 with TRBJ1-6; TRBD1 is a possible D gene (6 bases). Per germline, CDR1 GTSNPN and CDR2 SVGIG (reference sequence). Trimming took off 3 bases at V and 6 bases at J, with 12 bases between the two ends. The CDR3 totals 14 residues. Here the CDR3 reads CAWRWGPVNSPLHF. The CDR3 DNA reads as TGTGCCTGGAGATGGGGGCCAGTTAATTCACCCCTCCACTTT.

Worth noting for this clonotype: A much larger clone differs from this one at a single base, so this may be a read error. The chain recombines TRBV12-3 or TRBV12-4 with TRBJ1-5, with D maybe TRBD1 (5 bases). V was shortened by 4 bases and J by 7 bases, with 14 bases between the two germline ends. The CDR3 consists of 14 residues. CDR3 sequence (DNA): TGTGCCAGCAGTTCGGCAGGGCGGGTACAGCCCCAGCATTTT. The encoded protein is CASSSAGRVQPQHF.

This clonotype was counted at least ten times. J is TRBJ2-2 and V is TRBV2, with D uncertain. CDR3 length: 12 amino acids. Trimming removed 4 bases at V and 7 bases at J, with 7 bases between. Germline CDR1 reads SNHLY; CDR2 reads FYNNEI. The CDR3 nucleotides read TGTGCCAGCAGTGCCTTAGTCGGGGAGCTGTTTTTT. It encodes CASSALVGELFF.

The chain employs TRBV28 and TRBJ1-2; D not resolved. The length of the CDR3 is 17 residues. Germline V gene sequence: CDR1 MDHEN, CDR2 SYDVKM. With 5 bases removed from V and 0 bases from J, the gap between germline ends came to 19 bases. The chain's CDR3 is CASSTPGDPRANYGYTF. CDR3 DNA sequence: TGTGCCAGCAGTACCCCCGGAGACCCTCGAGCTAACTATGGCTACACCTTC.

Worth noting for this clonotype: The junction does not match germline at one end; this may be a read error. The gene calls are TRBV5-1 and TRBJ2-7; D not resolved. Germline V CDR1 and CDR2: SGHRS, YFSETQ. CDR3 size: 13 residues. CDR3 loop: CAGSPIYLGEQYF. The DNA for the CDR3 is TGCGCCGGCAGCCCGATCTACCTGGGCGAGCAGTACTTC.

This clonotype was counted between two and nine times. This chain uses TRBV3-1 with TRBJ2-5; D is tentatively TRBD1 or TRBD2 (5 bases each). Germline CDR1 and CDR2: LGHDT and YNNKEL (reference sequence). V was trimmed by 1 base and J by 5 bases, leaving 20 bases between them. CDR3 length: 17 residues. Here the CDR3 reads CASSQVGPGTRRETQYF. The CDR3 region has the DNA TGTGCCAGCAGCCAAGTGGGGCCGGGGACCAGGCGGGAGACCCAGTACTTC.

CDR3 in DNA: TGTGCCAGCAGCTTAAAGGGAAGCTCCTACAATGAGCAGTTCTTC. Its protein product is CASSLKGSSYNEQFF. The V and J genes are TRBV7-3 and TRBJ2-1; no reliable D call. This CDR3 is built from 15 residues. The V and J ends lost 1 base and 0 bases respectively, with 7 bases between them. CDR1 is SGHTA, CDR2 FQGTGA, per germline.